Shown below are 27 T cell receptor beta chains from a single sample sequenced in a study of T cell repertoires in cytomegalovirus infection (dated by TCRdb to 2018 to 2020). Reading the label with the study, this specimen's treatment or condition is: in vitro stimulation with specific CMV peptide epitopes to enrich CMV-specific T cells. The antigens for these receptors are not known. Sequencing used an Illumina HiSeq 1500. TCRdb handled the public reads itself, with Q25 trimming in fastp and clone calling in MiXCR, and kept productive beta chains. Rows merge per CDR3 protein into single entries with the most common DNA and genes. The sample records some 940,000 distinct CDR3 sequences, approximately 31% of which are singletons. The leading ten clones occupy over 11% of the sample. Sequencing was performed on cultured CD8+ T cells from PBMCs, taken from culture after CMV antigen stimulation. These TCRs come from a human donor in good health (CMV status not recorded). Some clones in this sample may be carry-over from other donors' samples.

The chain uses TRBV29-1 and TRBJ2-3; 8 bases match TRBD1. The CDR3 loop spans 17 amino acids. Trimming removed 1 base from V and 1 base from J; junction bases left unmatched: 10. From germline, CDR1 is SQVTM and CDR2 ANQGSEA. The CDR3 DNA reads as TGCAGCGTTGAAGGAGGATGGCACAGGGGGGGCACAGATACGCAGTATTTT. The encoded protein is CSVEGGWHRGGTDTQYF.

The chain joins TRBV11-2 to TRBJ2-7; perhaps TRBD1 as D (6 bases). V was cut by 1 base and J by 12 bases, with 13 bases left in between. This CDR3 contains 12 residues. Germline CDR1 SGHAT, CDR2 FQNNGV. In DNA form, the CDR3 reads TGTGCCAGCAGCTTAGTTCCAGGGGTGTTGTACTTC. As protein: CASSLVPGVLYF.

V gene TRBV19 combines with J gene TRBJ1-1; D is possibly TRBD1 (6 bases). This CDR3 has 17 amino acids. Germline V gene lookup returns CDR1 LNHDA and CDR2 SQIVND (reference sequence). V was pared by 3 bases and J by 0 bases, with 17 bases between. CDR3 nucleotide sequence: TGTGCCAGTAGTATCCTTATCCGGACAGCCATGAACACTGAAGCTTTCTTT. Protein: CASSILIRTAMNTEAFF.

This clonotype occurred once. The rearrangement joins TRBV29-1 to TRBJ1-6, with D perhaps TRBD1 (5 bases). The V end lost 6 bases, the J end lost 5 bases, and 11 bases lay between the germline ends. The V gene's germline CDR1 is SQVTM and CDR2 ANQGSEA. The CDR3 loop spans 13 amino acids. The chain's CDR3 is CSVEVGDNSPLHF. CDR3 nucleotides: TGCAGCGTCGAGGTAGGGGATAATTCACCCCTCCACTTT.

In its sample, this clonotype was seen many times. The V call is TRBV7-8, the J call TRBJ2-1; the D is unclear. The length of the CDR3 is 12 residues. The germline V gene encodes CDR1 SGHVS and CDR2 FQNEAQ. Between the trimmed V and J ends, which lost 0 bases and 10 bases, there was a span of 7 bases. This chain's CDR3 is CASSLAILEQFF. Written as DNA, the CDR3 is TGTGCCAGCAGCTTAGCAATTTTGGAGCAGTTCTTC.

On this clonotype: Since a much larger clone is just one base distant, this may be a read error. The DNA of the CDR3 is TGTACCAGCAGCCTTATGGACAGGTTCCAAGAGACCCAGTACTTC. Protein product: CTSSLMDRFQETQYF. The J gene is TRBJ2-5, the V gene TRBV7-8; TRBD1 matches 7 bases. The germline V gene has CDR1 SGHVS and CDR2 FQNEAQ. The CDR3 has 15 residues.

This clonotype was seen at least ten times. The chain links TRBV7-2 to TRBJ2-1; 9 nucleotides match TRBD1. V gave up 7 bases and J gave up 4 bases; unmatched junction bases: 8. CDR1 is SGHTA and CDR2 is FQGNSA in the germline V gene. The CDR3 loop spans 15 amino acids. The chain's CDR3 is CASTPGTGMYNEQFF. The CDR3 nucleotides read TGTGCCAGCACGCCCGGGACAGGGATGTACAATGAGCAGTTCTTC. Filled out from reference TRBV7-2 and TRBJ2-1, the complete variable domain reads GAGVSQSPSNKVTEKGKDVELRCDPISGHTALYWYRQSLGQGLEFLIYFQGNSAPDKSGLPSDRFSAERTGGSVSTLTIQRTQQEDSAVYLCASTPGTGMYNEQFFGPGTRLTVL.

CDR3 nucleotides: TGTGCCAGCAGCTTAATTCCGGGGCTGTGGAAACACACTGAAGCTTTCTTT. Translated, it gives CASSLIPGLWKHTEAFF. The J gene is TRBJ1-1, the V gene TRBV7-9; possible D gene TRBD1, 5 bases. There are 17 residues in the CDR3. V was clipped by 2 bases and J by 3 bases, with 19 bases between them. Germline-derived CDR1 and CDR2 are SEHNR and FQNEAQ (reference sequence).

In its sample, this clonotype was seen once. A read error may account for a junction end that differs from germline. V and J are TRBV4-1 and TRBJ2-3, with a weak D call TRBD2 (6 bases). Germline V CDR1 and CDR2: MGHRA, YSYEKL. The CDR3 has 17 amino acids. CDR3 region: CASSPNGAGGDTDTQYF. CDR3 nucleotide sequence: TGTGCCAGCAGCCCAAATGGGGCCGGGGGTGACACAGATACGCAGTATTTT.

The V gene is TRBV5-1, the J gene TRBJ2-2; TRBD2 is a possible D gene (6 bases). The V gene lost 3 bases and the J gene lost 1 base, with 10 bases spanning the gap. This CDR3 spans 15 amino acids. Germline-derived CDR1 and CDR2 are SGHRS and YFSETQ. CDR3 sequence: CASSWREVNTGELFF. The DNA for the CDR3 is TGCGCCAGCAGCTGGAGGGAGGTGAACACCGGGGAGCTGTTTTTT.

J is TRBJ2-7 and V is TRBV7-6, with TRBD1 identical over 12 bases. From germline, CDR1 is SGHVS and CDR2 FNYEAQ. The CDR3 covers 12 residues. Trimming removed 8 bases from V and 5 bases from J; junction bases left unmatched: 1. The CDR3 coding sequence is TGTGCCAGCGGGACAGGGGGCGACGAGCAGTACTTC. This sequence encodes CASGTGGDEQYF.

This clonotype was counted at least ten times. This sequence joins TRBV7-9 and TRBJ2-7; D is unresolved. The V gene's germline CDR1 is SEHNR and CDR2 FQNEAQ (reference sequence). The CDR3 contains 16 residues. Trimming shortened V by 5 bases and J by 2 bases, and 19 bases separated the two germline ends. CDR3 protein: CASSPRSETSAYEQYF. The DNA for the CDR3 is TGTGCCAGCAGCCCGAGGTCCGAGACGTCTGCCTACGAGCAGTACTTC. Looking up the rest from reference TRBV7-9 and TRBJ2-7 gives the full variable domain: DTGVSQNPRHKITKRGQNVTFRCDPISEHNRLYWYRQTLGQGPEFLTYFQNEAQLEKSRLLSDRFSAERPKGSFSTLEIQRTEQGDSAMYLCASSPRSETSAYEQYFGPGTRLTVT.

The gene calls are TRBV19 and TRBJ2-7, with D perhaps TRBD2 (5 bases). CDR3 length equals 14 residues. Germline CDR1 and CDR2: LNHDA and SQIVND (reference sequence). Trimming removed 6 bases at V and 3 bases at J, with 15 bases between. For the CDR3, the DNA is TGTGCCAGTAGCCCCTCATTTGGGAGCTACGAGCAGTACGTC. Protein product: CASSPSFGSYEQYV.

This chain's CDR3 is CASSQDLGGRPTDTQYF. The CDR3 DNA follows: TGCGCCAGCAGCCAAGATCTGGGGGGGCGACCCACAGATACGCAGTATTTT. This chain uses TRBV4-3 with TRBJ2-3, with D possibly being TRBD2 (7 bases). CDR1 is LGHNA and CDR2 is YSLEER in the germline V gene. The CDR3 runs to 17 residues. V lost 0 bases and J lost 2, with 15 bases in between.

This clonotype was detected many times. The rearrangement uses TRBV7-6 and TRBJ1-1, with D tentatively TRBD1 (5 bases). This CDR3 region has 15 residues. Germline-derived CDR1 and CDR2 are SGHVS and FNYEAQ. The germline V and J ends were trimmed by 1 base and 3 bases, with 12 bases remaining between them. CDR3 loop: CASSLGSGLDTEAFF. CDR3 in DNA: TGTGCCAGCAGCTTAGGATCAGGGTTGGACACTGAAGCTTTCTTT.

Only a few counts were recorded for this clonotype. This chain connects TRBV7-8 to TRBJ2-5, with TRBD1 matching 10 bases. Trimming removed 5 bases from V and 3 bases from J; junction bases left unmatched: 9. This CDR3 has 16 residues. Germline V gene lookup returns CDR1 SGHVS and CDR2 FQNEAQ. The CDR3: CASSRFYGTGEETQYF. CDR3 coding DNA: TGTGCCAGCAGCCGTTTTTACGGGACAGGGGAAGAGACCCAGTACTTC.

This clonotype came up a few times. The V call is TRBV13, the J call TRBJ2-4; unclear D gene. V lost 5 bases and J lost 9, with 14 bases in between. Germline CDR1 and CDR2: PRHDT and FYEKMQ (reference sequence). The CDR3 has 13 amino acids. The CDR3 is CASSKLQGLIQYF. As DNA, the CDR3 is TGTGCCAGCAGCAAATTACAAGGTCTCATTCAGTACTTC.

The CDR3 is CASTRGGRETQYF. CDR3 coding DNA: TGTGCCAGCACCCGGGGGGGCCGGGAGACCCAGTACTTC. The V and J genes are TRBV27 and TRBJ2-5, with 8 bases lining up with TRBD2. CDR1 MNHEY and CDR2 SMNVEV come from the germline V gene (reference sequence). After removal of 7 bases from V and 5 bases from J, the junction contained 6 bases not matched to a gene. This CDR3 comprises 13 residues.

This clonotype has just a few counts. J is TRBJ2-3 and V is TRBV6-5; TRBD2 matches 7 bases. Germline CDR1 and CDR2: MNHEY and SVGAGI. The CDR3 has 16 residues. J gave up 0 bases and V 10 bases, and 13 bases lay outside the gene matches. In DNA form, the CDR3 reads TGTGCCACCCGAACGCCCAAGCGGGGTAGCACAGATACGCAGTATTTT. It is translated as CATRTPKRGSTDTQYF.

In its sample, this clonotype was seen a few times. The genes are TRBV7-8 and TRBJ1-5; tentative D call: TRBD1 (5 bases). V was trimmed by 5 bases and J by 7 bases, leaving 27 bases between them. Germline V CDR1 and CDR2: SGHVS, FQNEAQ. The CDR3 extends over 18 amino acids. CDR3 DNA: TGTGCCAGCAGCCACCCGCCGACAGTCGGGCGAGGGGTCCAGCCCCAGCATTTT. It yields the protein CASSHPPTVGRGVQPQHF.

The V call is TRBV29-1, the J call TRBJ2-1; tentatively, D is TRBD2 (6 bases). Germline CDR1 and CDR2: SQVTM and ANQGSEA. Between the trimmed V and J ends, which lost 4 bases and 2 bases, there was a span of 12 bases. The CDR3 sequence is 14 residues long. The CDR3 region is CSVGGGVAYNEQFF. The CDR3 DNA sequence: TGCAGCGTTGGAGGAGGGGTCGCCTACAATGAGCAGTTCTTC.

J is TRBJ2-7 and V is TRBV6-2 or TRBV6-3; D perhaps matches TRBD1 (6 bases). The CDR3 runs to 13 residues. V dropped 8 bases and J dropped 2 bases, with 13 bases sitting between them. CDR1 MNHEY and CDR2 SVGEGT come from the germline V gene. The CDR3 loop is CASSENRAYEQYF. The CDR3 region has the DNA TGTGCCAGCTCGGAGAACAGGGCCTACGAGCAGTACTTC.

The chain joins TRBV7-2 to TRBJ1-1; 11 bases agree with TRBD1. V trimming: 4 bases; J trimming: 3 bases; junction bases outside the gene matches: 4. The length of the CDR3 is 15 residues. Germline V gene lookup returns CDR1 SGHTA and CDR2 FQGNSA. The CDR3 loop reads CASSWGDRGYTEAFF. The CDR3 nucleotides are TGTGCCAGCAGCTGGGGGGACAGGGGGTACACTGAAGCTTTCTTT. Full variable domain (missing parts from reference TRBV7-2 and TRBJ1-1): GAGVSQSPSNKVTEKGKDVELRCDPISGHTALYWYRQSLGQGLEFLIYFQGNSAPDKSGLPSDRFSAERTGGSVSTLTIQRTQQEDSAVYLCASSWGDRGYTEAFFGQGTRLTVV.

This chain connects TRBV9 to TRBJ2-1, with TRBD2 identical over 11 bases. The V and J ends lost 0 bases and 0 bases, in that order; junction bases with no gene match: 5. CDR3 length equals 18 residues. Germline-derived CDR1 and CDR2 are SGDLS and YYNGEE. The CDR3 region is CASSVDALAGVSYNEQFF. CDR3 DNA: TGTGCCAGCAGCGTAGATGCACTAGCGGGGGTCTCCTACAATGAGCAGTTCTTC.

V and J are TRBV29-1 and TRBJ1-1, with unresolved D. This CDR3 comprises 15 residues. The germline V gene has CDR1 SQVTM and CDR2 ANQGSEA. Trimming took 4 bases from V and 2 from J, leaving 17 bases between them. The CDR3 is CSVATPSGDNTEAFF. The CDR3 DNA reads TGCAGCGTTGCAACCCCCTCAGGAGATAACACTGAAGCTTTCTTT.

This clonotype appeared a single time. Its ends do not fully match the called genes, so a read error is possible. This chain links TRBV28 with TRBJ2-5, with TRBD1 matching 8 bases. Germline-derived CDR1 and CDR2 are MDHEN and SYDVKM. CDR3 length: 15 residues. The chain's CDR3 is CVSSTGGLDQETQYF. CDR3 nucleotide sequence: TGTGTCAGCAGCACAGGGGGGCTTGACCAAGAGACCCAGTACTTC.

About this clonotype: Germline is not matched at one junction end, which may reflect a read error. The V and J genes are TRBV7-4 and TRBJ1-2; D is undetermined. Germline CDR1 reads SGHVT; CDR2 reads SQSDAQ. This CDR3 has 12 amino acids. The CDR3 nucleotides read TGTACCAGCAGCTTTACCGGCTATCCCCCCACCTTC. This translates into CTSSFTGYPPTF. The complete variable domain, with remaining parts taken from reference TRBV7-4 and TRBJ1-2, reads GAGVSQSPRYKVAKRGRDVALRCDSISGHVTLYWYRQTLGQGSEVLTYSQSDAQRDKSGRPSGRFSAERPERSVSTLKIQRTEQGDSAVYLCTSSFTGYPPTFGSGTRLTVV.